The sequence of this TCR beta chain was determined in a study of cytomegalovirus exposure and HLA in healthy donors. The repertoire was sequenced with immunoSEQ multiplex PCR; TCRdb's copy has only in-frame clones and lacks some. Of about 140,000 clones detected, 85% to 90% appear once; the ten largest clones hold approximately 10%. The study, taken as a whole, reports: In vitro testing confirmed a few CMV-associated chains as specific for CMV antigens. Some TCR beta chains (164 of them) were listed as cytomegalovirus-associated. The study found most TCR sequences rare, yet found some public TCRs in many donors.

Germline CDR1 SGHAT, CDR2 FQNNGV. This CDR3 contains 15 residues. Trimming took 2 bases from V and 5 from J, leaving 15 bases between them. Of note for this clone: Its specificity is not known.

The sequence was obtained from a man aged 18 to 29 in good health and CMV-seropositive. Sequenced material: PBMCs. The V call is TRBV11-2, the J call TRBJ2-5, with D tentatively TRBD2 (5 bases). The CDR3 loop is CASSLPGGAGETQYF. DNA for the CDR3: TGTGCCAGCAGCTTACCCGGAGGAGCAGGCGAGACCCAGTACTTC.